This TCR beta chain was recorded in a study of T-cell memory formation after mild COVID-19. Study-level findings and limits: Clones shrinking between day 15 and 85 showed a balanced CD4/CD8 split, and those that grew later tilted toward CD4+. The appearance of some responding clones in pre-infection memory suggested that cross-reactive memory joined. CD4+ contracting clones were found mainly in CM and EM, and CD8+ ones in EMRA.

The V gene's germline CDR1 is ENHRY and CDR2 SYGVKD. The CDR3 contains 18 residues. V was trimmed by 3 bases and J by 0 bases, leaving 15 bases between them. In its sample, this clonotype was seen a few times. Its specificity is not known. TCRdb used MiXCR to reprocess the 5' RACE reads, holding one entry per CDR3 protein. The table has over 400,000 distinct CDR3 sequences, 20% to 30% seen once. This TCR was recovered from an adult woman who had mild COVID-19 (a few samples of this study predate the infection). Cell type and time point are not known. The chain uses TRBV10-3 and TRBJ2-6, with D possibly being TRBD1 (6 bases). The sample taken for sequencing was PBMCs or a T cell subset sorted from them (not recorded which). CDR3 bases: TGTGCCATCAGTGATCGGGCAAGGGGGAACTCTGGGGCCAACGTCCTGACTTTC. Translating it yields CAISDRARGNSGANVLTF.